These T cell receptor beta chains were read from a single sample in a study of blood T cell repertoires in COVID-19. Profiling relied on immunoSEQ multiplex PCR, and the TCRdb table lists in-frame clones only, not all of them. The sample lists over 150,000 clones; around 82% were seen once. Source material: peripheral blood. Receptors were obtained from a man older than 75 with COVID-19, enrolled during active disease. The CDR3 runs from the conserved cysteine through the conserved F or W. Each record gives: V gene, clone size, D gene, J gene, CDR3 DNA, CDR3 protein. A D gene is named only where the DNA matches it firmly. Clone size is given for some rows only: seen once, a few or many times, or a class if the clone is expanded.

V gene: TRBV7-9; clone size: -; D gene: TRBD1; J gene: TRBJ1-6; CDR3 DNA: TGTGCCAGCAGCCGGGACAGGGGAGGAGGATCACCCCTCCACTTT; CDR3 protein: CASSRDRGGGSPLHF
V gene: TRBV10-3; clone size: -; D gene: -; J gene: TRBJ2-7; CDR3 DNA: TGTGCCATCAGTGAGACGCGGGAAGGGGTCCACGAGCAGTACTTC; CDR3 protein: CAISETREGVHEQYF
V gene: TRBV6-6; clone size: -; D gene: -; J gene: TRBJ1-5; CDR3 DNA: TGTGCCAGCAGTTACCCCCACAGCCAGCCCCAGCATTTT; CDR3 protein: CASSYPHSQPQHF
V gene: TRBV6-6; clone size: -; D gene: -; J gene: TRBJ2-5; CDR3 DNA: TGTGCCAGCAGCAGGGGTCTACCGTTGCAAGAGACCCAGTACTTC; CDR3 protein: CASSRGLPLQETQYF
V gene: TRBV5-5; clone size: -; D gene: -; J gene: TRBJ1-4; CDR3 DNA: TGTGCCAGCAGCTTGGTAGCAACTAATGAAAAACTGTTTTTT; CDR3 protein: CASSLVATNEKLFF
V gene: TRBV9; clone size: -; D gene: TRBD2; J gene: TRBJ2-5; CDR3 DNA: TGTGCCAGCAGCGTCGGTGGGCGGGGGGAGACCCAGTACTTC; CDR3 protein: CASSVGGRGETQYF
V gene: TRBV7-2; clone size: -; D gene: -; J gene: TRBJ1-3; CDR3 DNA: TGTGCCAGCAGCTCGCAGGGGTTCTCTGGAAACACCATATATTTT; CDR3 protein: CASSSQGFSGNTIYF
V gene: TRBV10-3; clone size: -; D gene: TRBD1; J gene: TRBJ1-4; CDR3 DNA: TGTGCCATCAGTGAGTCCCCCGGGACAGGGAATGAAAAACTGTTTTTT; CDR3 protein: CAISESPGTGNEKLFF
V gene: TRBV2; clone size: -; D gene: -; J gene: TRBJ2-1; CDR3 DNA: TGTGCCAGCAGTGACCCGTCCGGGGGGCTGGACAATGAGCAGTTCTTC; CDR3 protein: CASSDPSGGLDNEQFF
V gene: TRBV7-6; clone size: -; D gene: TRBD1; J gene: TRBJ2-2; CDR3 DNA: TGTGCCAGCAGCCGGGACAGGGGTTACACCGGGGAGCTGTTTTTT; CDR3 protein: CASSRDRGYTGELFF
V gene: TRBV7-3; clone size: -; D gene: TRBD1; J gene: TRBJ2-2; CDR3 DNA: TGTGCCAGCAGCCCCCCGGGACAGAGGGGAGTCGGGGAGCTGTTTTTT; CDR3 protein: CASSPPGQRGVGELFF
V gene: TRBV5-1; clone size: -; D gene: TRBD2; J gene: TRBJ2-1; CDR3 DNA: TGCGCCAGCAGCTTGGAAGCGGGGGGCCCCAATGAGCAGTTCTTC; CDR3 protein: CASSLEAGGPNEQFF
V gene: TRBV11-2; clone size: once; D gene: -; J gene: TRBJ2-1; CDR3 DNA: TGTGCCAGCAGTTGGGACTGGACCTCCTACAATGAGCAGTTCTTC; CDR3 protein: CASSWDWTSYNEQFF
V gene: TRBV3-1/TRBV3-2; clone size: -; D gene: TRBD1; J gene: TRBJ1-2; CDR3 DNA: TGTGCCAGCAGCCACTATGGACAGGGGGCCTATGGCTACACCTTC; CDR3 protein: CASSHYGQGAYGYTF
V gene: TRBV6-1; clone size: -; D gene: TRBD2; J gene: TRBJ2-7; CDR3 DNA: TGTGCCAGCAGTGAAGAGGGGACTAGGGGTTACGAGCAGTACTTC; CDR3 protein: CASSEEGTRGYEQYF
V gene: TRBV5-1; clone size: once; D gene: -; J gene: TRBJ1-2; CDR3 DNA: TGCGCCAGCAGCTTGAGTGACAGCAACTATGGCTACACCTTC; CDR3 protein: CASSLSDSNYGYTF
V gene: TRBV11-2; clone size: -; D gene: TRBD1; J gene: TRBJ2-7; CDR3 DNA: TGTGCCAGCAGCTTAGTCCTGACAGGGGGCTTAGGCGAGCAGTACTTC; CDR3 protein: CASSLVLTGGLGEQYF
V gene: TRBV18; clone size: -; D gene: TRBD1; J gene: TRBJ1-1; CDR3 DNA: TGTGCCAGCTCACCCCCGGACAGGGCCCCCGCTTTCTTT; CDR3 protein: CASSPPDRAPAFF
V gene: TRBV5-1; clone size: -; D gene: TRBD2; J gene: TRBJ2-1; CDR3 DNA: TGCGCCAGCAGCCCGGGACTAGCGGGGGTCAATGAGCAGTTCTTC; CDR3 protein: CASSPGLAGVNEQFF
V gene: TRBV6-5; clone size: once; D gene: -; J gene: TRBJ1-1; CDR3 DNA: TGTGCCAGCAGTTACTCGAGGGTGAACACTGAAGCTTTCTTT; CDR3 protein: CASSYSRVNTEAFF
V gene: TRBV19; clone size: -; D gene: TRBD1; J gene: TRBJ1-4; CDR3 DNA: TGTGCCAGTAGTCTCCAGGGGGCAACTGACGAAAAACTGTTTTTT; CDR3 protein: CASSLQGATDEKLFF
V gene: TRBV5-1; clone size: -; D gene: TRBD2; J gene: TRBJ2-1; CDR3 DNA: TGCGCCAGCAGCTCCACTAGCGGCACCTACAATGAGCAGTTCTTC; CDR3 protein: CASSSTSGTYNEQFF
V gene: TRBV6-1; clone size: -; D gene: -; J gene: TRBJ2-3; CDR3 DNA: TGTGCCAGCAGTGAACCAGGTGGCACAGATACGCAGTATTTT; CDR3 protein: CASSEPGGTDTQYF
V gene: TRBV28; clone size: -; D gene: -; J gene: TRBJ1-4; CDR3 DNA: TGTGCCAGCAGTTTATGGCAGGGAAATGAAAAACTGTTTTTT; CDR3 protein: CASSLWQGNEKLFF
V gene: TRBV7-8; clone size: once; D gene: TRBD1; J gene: TRBJ2-7; CDR3 DNA: TGTGCCAGCAGCTTTAGTCGGGACAGTTACGAGCAGTACTTC; CDR3 protein: CASSFSRDSYEQYF
V gene: TRBV3-1/TRBV3-2; clone size: -; D gene: -; J gene: TRBJ1-1; CDR3 DNA: TGTGCCAGCAGCTCTTTCCGGGGGGCTGAAGCTTTCTTT; CDR3 protein: CASSSFRGAEAFF
V gene: TRBV12-3/TRBV12-4; clone size: -; D gene: -; J gene: TRBJ2-1; CDR3 DNA: TGTGCCAGCAGCCGCCCGGGTGGAAATGAGCAGTTCTTC; CDR3 protein: CASSRPGGNEQFF
V gene: TRBV19; clone size: once; D gene: -; J gene: TRBJ1-3; CDR3 DNA: TGTGCCAGTAGTAGGGGGGACCTCGGAAACACCATATATTTT; CDR3 protein: CASSRGDLGNTIYF
V gene: TRBV5-1; clone size: -; D gene: -; J gene: TRBJ1-4; CDR3 DNA: TGCGCCAGCAGCGTGCAGGGGATTGGGGAAAAACTGTTTTTT; CDR3 protein: CASSVQGIGEKLFF